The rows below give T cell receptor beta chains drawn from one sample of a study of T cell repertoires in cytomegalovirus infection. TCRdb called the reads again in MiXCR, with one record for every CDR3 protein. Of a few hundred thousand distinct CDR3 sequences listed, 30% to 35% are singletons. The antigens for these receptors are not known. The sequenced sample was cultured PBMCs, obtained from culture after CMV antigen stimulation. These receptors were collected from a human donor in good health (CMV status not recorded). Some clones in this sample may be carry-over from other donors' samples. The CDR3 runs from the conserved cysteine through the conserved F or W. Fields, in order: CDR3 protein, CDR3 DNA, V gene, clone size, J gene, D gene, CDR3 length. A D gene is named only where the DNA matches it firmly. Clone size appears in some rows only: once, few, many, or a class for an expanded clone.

CDR3 protein: CASSLDRASYNSPLHF
CDR3 DNA: TGCGCCAGCAGCTTGGACAGGGCGTCCTATAATTCACCCCTCCACTTT
V gene: TRBV5-1
clone size: -
J gene: TRBJ1-6
D gene: -
CDR3 length: 16

CDR3 protein: CASSLRRGQTYGYTF
CDR3 DNA: TGTGCCAGCAGTTTAAGGCGGGGACAGACCTATGGCTACACCTTC
V gene: TRBV12-3/TRBV12-4
clone size: few
J gene: TRBJ1-2
D gene: TRBD1
CDR3 length: 15

CDR3 protein: CASSEGDRIVSQPQHF
CDR3 DNA: TGCGCCAGCAGTGAAGGGGACAGGATAGTCTCGCAGCCCCAGCATTTT
V gene: TRBV10-2
clone size: -
J gene: TRBJ1-5
D gene: TRBD1
CDR3 length: 16

CDR3 protein: CSGRGGGTDTQYF
CDR3 DNA: TGCAGCGGGCGTGGGGGTGGCACAGATACGCAGTATTTT
V gene: TRBV29-1
clone size: -
J gene: TRBJ2-3
D gene: -
CDR3 length: 13

CDR3 protein: CASSATGLNYNEQFF
CDR3 DNA: TGCGCCAGCAGCGCCACGGGACTGAACTACAATGAGCAGTTCTTC
V gene: TRBV5-1
clone size: many
J gene: TRBJ2-1
D gene: -
CDR3 length: 15

CDR3 protein: CASSSIPSGTDNEQFF
CDR3 DNA: TGTGCCAGCAGCTCCATTCCTAGCGGGACCGACAATGAGCAGTTCTTC
V gene: TRBV7-8
clone size: many
J gene: TRBJ2-1
D gene: TRBD2
CDR3 length: 16

CDR3 protein: CASIKNQGRETQYF
CDR3 DNA: TGTGCCAGCATCAAAAATCAGGGAAGAGAGACCCAGTACTTC
V gene: TRBV6-2/TRBV6-3
clone size: few
J gene: TRBJ2-5
D gene: -
CDR3 length: 14

CDR3 protein: CASSVPRDIKLRGSGNTIYF
CDR3 DNA: TGTGCCAGCAGCGTTCCTCGGGACATCAAACTCCGTGGCTCTGGAAACACCATATATTTT
V gene: TRBV7-4
clone size: few
J gene: TRBJ1-3
D gene: -
CDR3 length: 20

CDR3 protein: CATSGGWEQFF
CDR3 DNA: TGTGCCACCAGTGGAGGTTGGGAGCAGTTCTTC
V gene: TRBV24-1
clone size: -
J gene: TRBJ2-1
D gene: -
CDR3 length: 11

CDR3 protein: CASSTPRPGRATAPNLLSKNIQYF
CDR3 DNA: TGTGCCAGTAGTACACCTAGACCGGGACGCGCGACGGCCCCCAACCTGCTATCCAAAAACATTCAGTACTTC
V gene: TRBV19
clone size: -
J gene: TRBJ2-4
D gene: -
CDR3 length: 24

CDR3 protein: CASSIAWVSSYNEQFF
CDR3 DNA: TGTGCCAGTAGTATAGCGTGGGTGAGCTCCTACAATGAGCAGTTCTTC
V gene: TRBV19
clone size: few
J gene: TRBJ2-1
D gene: -
CDR3 length: 16

CDR3 protein: CASSPAKGDKENTEAFF
CDR3 DNA: TGTGCCAGCAGCCCTGCCAAGGGAGATAAGGAGAACACTGAAGCTTTCTTT
V gene: TRBV11-3
clone size: -
J gene: TRBJ1-1
D gene: -
CDR3 length: 17

CDR3 protein: CASSGPGRAKGDEQFF
CDR3 DNA: TGTGCCAGCAGTGGCCCCGGGCGGGCTAAAGGGGATGAGCAGTTCTTC
V gene: TRBV6-2/TRBV6-3
clone size: -
J gene: TRBJ2-1
D gene: -
CDR3 length: 16

CDR3 protein: CASSQDRPLNTEAFF
CDR3 DNA: TGCGCCAGCAGCCAAGATCGTCCCCTGAACACTGAAGCTTTCTTT
V gene: TRBV4-1
clone size: many
J gene: TRBJ1-1
D gene: -
CDR3 length: 15